The clone carrying this T cell receptor beta chain was observed a few times. What it recognizes is unknown. The sample is drawn from a study of response to subunit inactivated influenza vaccine. Findings and limits, study-wide: The authors suggested that few new T cells are recruited per seasonal influenza vaccination.

TCRdb reprocessed the RT-PCR reads with MiXCR, giving one entry per CDR3 protein. The sample has around 540,000 distinct CDR3 sequences, about 10% seen once. From germline, CDR1 is LNHDA and CDR2 SQIVND (reference sequence). The ends were cut back, 4 bases at V and 3 bases at J, with 7 bases in the middle. This CDR3 is 13 amino acids long. The genes are TRBV19 and TRBJ2-1; maybe TRBD2 (5 bases). The sequence came from a man between 50 and 59 years old who received an inactivated influenza vaccine. This sample comprised PBMCs from blood, obtained on the day of vaccination. The chain's CDR3 is CASSSRGYNEQFF. The CDR3 coding sequence is TGTGCCAGTAGTAGCCGGGGCTACAATGAGCAGTTCTTC.